The following is a TCR beta chain sequence with its context. This clone has at least ten counts. The target of this receptor is not known. The input lacks base qualities; no much larger clone sits a single base away. The data belong to a study of Ad26.COV2.S vaccination and SARS-CoV-2 variants (dated by TCRdb to the early 2020s). The study in broad terms: Sequencing of the TCRbeta repertoire served to evaluate the specificity and breadth of SARS-CoV-2-reactive T cell receptors following Ad26.COV2.S vaccination. The TCR-sequenced set comprised roughly 30 samples: some 19 Ad26.COV2.S vaccine recipients, 5 placebo recipients and 8 SARS-CoV-2 convalescent individuals.

Findings and caveats that apply to the study as a whole: It was noted by the authors that total T cell responses may have been underestimated by the TCR breadth and depth analyses. Compared with placebo recipients, Ad26.COV2.S recipients showed higher spike-specific TCR breadth (P = 0.0014). Comparable non-spike TCR breadth was observed between vaccine and placebo recipients, consistent with only spike being contained in the vaccine. After vaccination, spike-specific CD8+ and CD4+ T cell responses were reported to show substantial breadth.

TCRbeta CDR3 regions were sequenced with the immunoSEQ Assay. After extraction, genomic DNA underwent amplification by bias-controlled multiplex PCR, followed by high-throughput sequencing. Concerning the study's data processing: To quantify the absolute abundance of every unique TCRbeta CDR3 region, sequences were collapsed and filtered. T cell fraction was estimated by normalizing TCRbeta template counts to usable DNA, with usable DNA measured through amplification of reference genes found in all nucleated cells. Repertoire TCRs were annotated as SARS-CoV-2-specific by exact matching of V gene, CDR3 amino acid sequence and J gene to a known reactive TCR set. MIRA supplied the reference SARS-CoV-2 TCR set, which was filtered for enrichment in COVID-19-positive ImmuneCODE repertoires so that public or cross-reactive TCRs were removed. Drawing on the MIRA antigens, annotated TCRs were analysed further at the level of specific ORF or position within ORF. Depth was the summed frequency of annotated unique rearrangements, while breadth was defined as annotated unique rearrangements over total unique productive rearrangements. Two-sided Wilcoxon rank-sum tests were used to compare TCR breadth between groups. TCRdb obtained this table from immuneACCESS and retained in-frame rearrangements with V and J assigned. These tables miss some clones; where compared with another copy, unresolved V genes account for less than half of the shortfall, and the remainder is unexplained. The V and J calls and the clone size are those of that table, but D and trimming were determined from the DNA. The sample records about 98,000 clones, around 80% of which are singletons. Together, the top ten hold approximately 15% of the sample.

This specimen's time point label, per the study, means: individuals recovered from natural SARS-CoV-2 infection. From its cysteine to its phenylalanine, the CDR3 spans 14 amino acids. Only the CDR3 part of the read is kept: 42 bases, read in frame from the first base. As encoded in the germline V gene (reference sequence), CDR1 is WNHNN while CDR2 is SYGVQD. V has 1 base trimmed and J has 8 bases trimmed; junction bases matching no gene number 5. The receptor chain draws on TRBV10-1 and TRBJ2-1; 7 central nucleotides agree with TRBD2. The clonotype comes from a human donor who had recovered from COVID-19. This specimen consisted of peripheral blood, obtained after recovery from COVID-19. Here the CDR3 is given as CASSELGTTDEQFF. At the DNA level, the sequence is TGCGCCAGCAGTGAGTTGGGGACTACTGATGAGCAGTTCTTC.